The 5 T cell receptor beta chains below were found in one sample sequenced in a study of cytomegalovirus exposure and HLA in healthy donors. PCR involved 60 Vbeta and 13 Jbeta primers. Data came from immunoSEQ multiplex PCR; TCRdb stores just in-frame clones and leaves some out. The table shows roughly 100,000 clones, with 60% to 85% occurring only once. Sample: PBMCs. All receptors come from a woman between 18 and 29 years old in good health and CMV-seropositive.

The V call is TRBV6-5, the J call TRBJ1-2, with 8 bases lining up with TRBD1. CDR1 is MNHEY, CDR2 SVGAGI, per germline. The CDR3 has 15 residues. J gave up 6 bases and V 4 bases, and 10 bases lay outside the gene matches. CDR3: CASSLRLDRENGYTF. CDR3 coding DNA: TGTGCCAGCAGTTTACGCTTGGACAGGGAGAATGGCTACACCTTC.

V and J are TRBV28 and TRBJ2-1; possible D gene TRBD1, 5 bases. Germline CDR1 and CDR2: MDHEN and SYDVKM. V lost 7 bases and J 7 bases, leaving 20 bases between the germline ends. The CDR3 length is 15 residues. CDR3: CASIRGDQGKNEQFF. In DNA, the CDR3 is TGTGCCAGCATACGTGGTGACCAGGGCAAAAATGAGCAGTTCTTC.

The chain recombines TRBV4-1 with TRBJ2-7, with a weak D call TRBD2 (6 bases). The length of the CDR3 is 17 residues. The germline CDR1 and CDR2 sequences are MGHRA and YSYEKL. Trimming took 4 bases from V and 0 from J, leaving 19 bases between them. The CDR3 nucleotides read TGCGCCAGCAGCCCCCGAACCTTTCGGGACTCCTCCTACGAGCAGTACTTC. It specifies CASSPRTFRDSSYEQYF.

J is TRBJ2-1 and V is TRBV6-5; TRBD2 aligns across 8 bases. Germline assignment: CDR1 MNHEY and CDR2 SVGAGI. This CDR3 region has 16 residues. Trimming cost V 4 bases and J 8 bases; bases outside gene matches: 13. CDR3 in DNA: TGTGCCAGCAGTTCCCCCTTGAGCGGGAGTTTCTATGAGCAGTTCTTC. Translating it yields CASSSPLSGSFYEQFF.

J is TRBJ2-1 and V is TRBV28; the match to TRBD2 covers 8 bases. The ends lost 7 bases at V and 7 bases at J; junction bases unmatched: 9. Per the germline V gene, CDR1 is MDHEN and CDR2 is SYDVKM. This CDR3 contains 14 residues. Written as DNA, the CDR3 is TGTGCCAGCATACCAGCGGGAGAATTAAATGAGCAGTTCTTC. Amino acid sequence: CASIPAGELNEQFF. The full variable domain, its missing parts supplied by reference TRBV28 and TRBJ2-1, is DVKVTQSSRYLVKRTGEKVFLECVQDMDHENMFWYRQDPGLGLRLIYFSYDVKMKEKGDIPEGYSVSREKKERFSLILESASTNQTSMYLCASIPAGELNEQFFGPGTRLTVL.